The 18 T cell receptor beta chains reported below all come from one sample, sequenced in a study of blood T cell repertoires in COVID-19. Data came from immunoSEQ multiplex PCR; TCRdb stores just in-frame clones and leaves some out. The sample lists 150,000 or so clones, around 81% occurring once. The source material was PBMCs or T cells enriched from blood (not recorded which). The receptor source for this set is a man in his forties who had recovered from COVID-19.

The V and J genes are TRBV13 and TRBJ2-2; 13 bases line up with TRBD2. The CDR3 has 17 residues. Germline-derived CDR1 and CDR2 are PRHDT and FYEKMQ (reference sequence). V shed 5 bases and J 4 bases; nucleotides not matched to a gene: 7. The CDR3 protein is CASSKTSGGAFTGELFF. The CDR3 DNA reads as TGTGCCAGCAGCAAAACTAGCGGGGGGGCCTTCACCGGGGAGCTGTTTTTT.

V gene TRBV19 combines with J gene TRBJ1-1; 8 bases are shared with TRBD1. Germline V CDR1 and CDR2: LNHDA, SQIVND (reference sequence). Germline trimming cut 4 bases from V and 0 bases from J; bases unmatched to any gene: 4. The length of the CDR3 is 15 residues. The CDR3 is CASSTQGAMNTEAFF. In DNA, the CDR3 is TGTGCCAGTAGTACCCAGGGGGCTATGAACACTGAAGCTTTCTTT.

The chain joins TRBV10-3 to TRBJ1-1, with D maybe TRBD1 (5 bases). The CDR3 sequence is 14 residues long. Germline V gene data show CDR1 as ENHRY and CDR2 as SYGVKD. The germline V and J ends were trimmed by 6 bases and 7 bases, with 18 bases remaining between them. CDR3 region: CAIRDWDGEVEAFF. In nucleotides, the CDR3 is TGTGCCATCAGAGATTGGGACGGGGAGGTTGAAGCTTTCTTT.

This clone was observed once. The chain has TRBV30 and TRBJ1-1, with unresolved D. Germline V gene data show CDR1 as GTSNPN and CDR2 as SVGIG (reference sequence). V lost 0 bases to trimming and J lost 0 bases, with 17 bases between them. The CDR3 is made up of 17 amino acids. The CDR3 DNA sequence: TGTGCCTGGAGTGTACCGGGATTGGGCAGAGTGAACACTGAAGCTTTCTTT. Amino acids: CAWSVPGLGRVNTEAFF.

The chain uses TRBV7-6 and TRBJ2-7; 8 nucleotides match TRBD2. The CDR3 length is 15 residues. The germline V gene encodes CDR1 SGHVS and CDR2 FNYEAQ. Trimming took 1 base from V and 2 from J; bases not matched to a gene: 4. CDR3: CASSLGGGGTYEQYF. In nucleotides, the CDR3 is TGTGCCAGCAGCTTAGGTGGCGGGGGGACCTACGAGCAGTACTTC.

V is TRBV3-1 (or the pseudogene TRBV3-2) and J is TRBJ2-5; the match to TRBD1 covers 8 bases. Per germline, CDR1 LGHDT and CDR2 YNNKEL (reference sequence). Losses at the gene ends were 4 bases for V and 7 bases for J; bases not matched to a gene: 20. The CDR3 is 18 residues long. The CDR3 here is CASSRDGQGIISGGTQYF. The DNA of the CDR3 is TGTGCCAGCAGCCGAGACGGACAGGGTATTATCTCTGGGGGGACCCAGTACTTC.

The CDR3 sequence: CASSLGDRVNSPLHF. The CDR3 DNA sequence: TGTGCCAGCAGCTTAGGGGACAGGGTCAATTCACCCCTCCACTTT. The chain carries TRBV7-9 and TRBJ1-6; 9 bases match TRBD1. Trimming at V came to 1 base and at J to 7 bases, leaving 2 bases not matched to a gene. CDR3 length: 15 residues. CDR1 and CDR2 (germline): SEHNR, FQNEAQ (reference sequence).

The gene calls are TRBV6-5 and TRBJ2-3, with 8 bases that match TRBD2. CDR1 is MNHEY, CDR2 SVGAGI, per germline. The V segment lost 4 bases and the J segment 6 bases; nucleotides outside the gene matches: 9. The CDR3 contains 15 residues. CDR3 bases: TGTGCCAGCAGTTTCGTCGCGGGGGGTAAGGATACGCAGTATTTT. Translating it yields CASSFVAGGKDTQYF.

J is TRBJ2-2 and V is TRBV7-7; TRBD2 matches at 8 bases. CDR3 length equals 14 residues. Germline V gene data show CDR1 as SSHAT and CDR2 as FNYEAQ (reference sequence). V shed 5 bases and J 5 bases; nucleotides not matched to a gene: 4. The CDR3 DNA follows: TGTGCCAGCAGCCGCGGGGGGCAGACCGGGGAGCTGTTTTTT. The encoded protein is CASSRGGQTGELFF. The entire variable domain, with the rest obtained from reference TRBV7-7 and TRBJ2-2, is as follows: GAGVSQSPRYKVTKRGQDVTLRCDPISSHATLYWYQQALGQGPEFLTYFNYEAQPDKSGLPSDRFSAERPEGSISTLTIQRTEQRDSAMYRCASSRGGQTGELFFGEGSRLTVL.

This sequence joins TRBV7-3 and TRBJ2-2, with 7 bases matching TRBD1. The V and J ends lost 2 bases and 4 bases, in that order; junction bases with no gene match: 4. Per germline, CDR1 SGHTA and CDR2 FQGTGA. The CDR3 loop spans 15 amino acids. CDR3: CASSLVAGGTGELFF. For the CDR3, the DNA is TGTGCCAGCAGCTTAGTCGCAGGGGGCACCGGGGAGCTGTTTTTT.

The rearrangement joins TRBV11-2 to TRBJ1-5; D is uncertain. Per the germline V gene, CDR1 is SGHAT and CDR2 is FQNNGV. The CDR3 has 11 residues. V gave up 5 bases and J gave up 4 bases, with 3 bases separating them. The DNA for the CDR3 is TGTGCCAGCAGCCCTAATCAGCCCCAGCATTTT. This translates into CASSPNQPQHF.

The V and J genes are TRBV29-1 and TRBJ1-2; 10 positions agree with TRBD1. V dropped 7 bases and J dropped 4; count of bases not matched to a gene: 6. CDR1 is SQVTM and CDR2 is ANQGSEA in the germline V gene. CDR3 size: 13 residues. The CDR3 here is CSAWTGGIYGYTF. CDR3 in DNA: TGCAGCGCATGGACAGGGGGAATCTATGGCTACACCTTC.

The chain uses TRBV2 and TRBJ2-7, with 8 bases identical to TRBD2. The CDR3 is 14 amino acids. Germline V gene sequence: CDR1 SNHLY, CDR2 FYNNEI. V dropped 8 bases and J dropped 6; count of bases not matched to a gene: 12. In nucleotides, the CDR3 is TGTGCCAGCCTCGACGGGGGGGCGTTTCGCGAGCAGTACTTC. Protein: CASLDGGAFREQYF.

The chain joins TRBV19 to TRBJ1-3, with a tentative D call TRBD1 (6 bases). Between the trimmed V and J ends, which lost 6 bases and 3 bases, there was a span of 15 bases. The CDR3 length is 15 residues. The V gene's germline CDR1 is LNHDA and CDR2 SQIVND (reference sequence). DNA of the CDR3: TGTGCCAGTAGGATTACGACAGGCGTTGGAAACACCATATATTTT. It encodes CASRITTGVGNTIYF. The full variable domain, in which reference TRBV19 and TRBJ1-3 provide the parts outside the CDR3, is DGGITQSPKYLFRKEGQNVTLSCEQNLNHDAMYWYRQDPGQGLRLIYYSQIVNDFQKGDIAEGYSVSREKKESFPLTVTSAQKNPTAFYLCASRITTGVGNTIYFGEGSWLTVV.

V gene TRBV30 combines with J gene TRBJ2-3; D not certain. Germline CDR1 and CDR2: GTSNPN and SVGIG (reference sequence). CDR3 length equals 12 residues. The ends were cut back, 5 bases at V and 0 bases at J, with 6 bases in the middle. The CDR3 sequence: CAWGPSTDTQYF. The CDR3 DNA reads TGTGCCTGGGGTCCTAGCACAGATACGCAGTATTTT.

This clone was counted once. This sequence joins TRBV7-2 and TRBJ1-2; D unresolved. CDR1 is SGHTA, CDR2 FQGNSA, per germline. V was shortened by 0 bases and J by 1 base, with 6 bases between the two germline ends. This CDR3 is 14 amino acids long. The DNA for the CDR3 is TGTGCCAGCAGCTTAGCAAGCCTTAACTATGGCTACACCTTC. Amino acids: CASSLASLNYGYTF.

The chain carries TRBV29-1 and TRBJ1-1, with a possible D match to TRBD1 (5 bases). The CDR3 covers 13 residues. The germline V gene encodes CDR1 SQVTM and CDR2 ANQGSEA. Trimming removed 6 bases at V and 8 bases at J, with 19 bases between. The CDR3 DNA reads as TGCAGCGTGTACCGGGAGCGGGGGATAGAAGCTTTCTTT. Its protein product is CSVYRERGIEAFF. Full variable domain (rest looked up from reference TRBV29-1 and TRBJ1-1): SAVISQKPSRDICQRGTSLTIQCQVDSQVTMMFWYRQQPGQSLTLIATANQGSEATYESGFVIDKFPISRPNLTFSTLTVSNMSPEDSSIYLCSVYRERGIEAFFGQGTRLTVV.

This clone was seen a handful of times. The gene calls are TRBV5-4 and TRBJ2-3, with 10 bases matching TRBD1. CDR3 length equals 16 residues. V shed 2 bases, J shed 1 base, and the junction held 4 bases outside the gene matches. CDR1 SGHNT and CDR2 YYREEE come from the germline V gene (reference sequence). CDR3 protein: CASSFPGTGGTDTQYF. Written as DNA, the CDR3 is TGTGCCAGCAGCTTCCCCGGGACAGGGGGCACAGATACGCAGTATTTT.